The 19 T cell receptor beta chains given below trace back to one sample, sequenced in a study of T cells after yellow fever vaccination. TCRdb ran MiXCR on the 5' RACE reads and lists one entry per CDR3 protein. Altogether about 220,000 distinct CDR3 sequences are present, around 6.7% being singletons, with the ten largest covering approximately 1%. The sample in question was CD4+ T cells sorted from PBMCs, obtained on the day of the yellow fever booster vaccination. These TCRs come from a man under 40 who received the YFV17D yellow fever vaccine.

CDR3 coding DNA: TGTGCCTGCTGTTTATATCGGTTTAGTACCTCGGACAAGAACTACGAGCAGTACTTC. Translation: CACCLYRFSTSDKNYEQYF. The chain employs TRBV2 and TRBJ2-7; D perhaps matches TRBD1 (5 bases). Trimming cost V 11 bases and J 3 bases, with 35 bases left between them. This CDR3 contains 19 residues. Per the germline V gene, CDR1 is SNHLY and CDR2 is FYNNEI. The entire variable domain, with the rest obtained from reference TRBV2 and TRBJ2-7, is as follows: EPEVTQTPSHQVTQMGQEVILRCVPISNHLYFYWYRQILGQKVEFLVSFYNNEISEKSEIFDDQFSVERPDGSNFTLKIRSTKLEDSAMYFCACCLYRFSTSDKNYEQYFGPGTRLTVT.

This clonotype was seen ten or more times. The DNA of the CDR3 is TGTGCCAGCAGTTTGGCGGGATCCTACAATGAGCAGTTCTTC. Translation gives CASSLAGSYNEQFF. V is TRBV12-3 or TRBV12-4 and J is TRBJ2-1; the D gene is possibly TRBD2 (6 bases). This CDR3 comprises 14 residues. Trimming stripped 3 bases from V and 1 base from J, with 7 bases between.

This clonotype was seen a few times. The gene calls are TRBV20-1 and TRBJ2-7; no clear D. In germline, CDR1 is DFQATT, CDR2 SNEGSKA (reference sequence). The CDR3 has 12 amino acids. With 6 bases removed from V and 4 bases from J, the gap between germline ends came to 13 bases. The CDR3: CSASTQAYEQYF. As DNA, the CDR3 is TGCAGTGCGAGTACTCAGGCTTACGAGCAGTACTTC.

This clonotype was detected many times. This CDR3 is CASSQGTQGDTEAFF. CDR3 coding DNA: TGTGCCAGCAGCCAAGGGACCCAGGGAGATACTGAAGCTTTCTTT. The rearrangement joins TRBV3-1 to TRBJ1-1; possible D gene TRBD1, 5 bases. The CDR3 is 15 amino acids. V lost 1 base, J lost 5 bases, and 14 bases lay in between. Germline loops: CDR1 LGHDT, CDR2 YNNKEL (reference sequence).

The chain recombines TRBV5-1 with TRBJ2-3; unclear D gene. The germline V and J ends were trimmed by 6 bases and 2 bases, with 13 bases remaining between them. This CDR3 spans 14 amino acids. Germline V gives CDR1 SGHRS, CDR2 YFSETQ. CDR3: CASNWLGPTDTQYF. CDR3 sequence (DNA): TGCGCCAGCAATTGGCTTGGCCCCACAGATACGCAGTATTTT.

A few counts support this clonotype. The chain has TRBV20-1 and TRBJ1-2; D unclear. CDR1 and CDR2 from the germline V gene are DFQATT and SNEGSKA (reference sequence). The V gene lost 6 bases and the J gene lost 0 bases, with 11 bases spanning the gap. The CDR3 has 13 residues. As DNA, the CDR3 is TGCAGTGCCTCAAGGTTGGCTAACTATGGCTACACCTTC. It translates to CSASRLANYGYTF.

This clonotype was picked up a small number of times. The genes are TRBV6-5 and TRBJ2-3, with 8 nucleotides matching TRBD2. V lost 1 base and J lost 0; bases outside the gene matches: 12. The CDR3 covers 19 residues. Germline CDR1 and CDR2: MNHEY and SVGAGI. The chain's CDR3 is CASSYWGSREGLSTDTQYF. The CDR3 DNA reads as TGTGCCAGCAGTTACTGGGGTAGCCGGGAGGGCCTTAGCACAGATACGCAGTATTTT.

This clonotype occurred a few times. The V and J genes are TRBV5-1 and TRBJ2-6; unclear D gene. This CDR3 region has 14 residues. Germline V gives CDR1 SGHRS, CDR2 YFSETQ. V was clipped by 1 base and J by 2 bases, with 4 bases between them. This CDR3 reads CASSLYTGANVLTF. CDR3 coding DNA: TGCGCCAGCAGCTTGTATACTGGGGCCAACGTCCTGACTTTC.

This clonotype was counted ten times or more. The chain combines TRBV10-3 with TRBJ2-7; 7 bases line up with TRBD2. Germline CDR1 and CDR2: ENHRY and SYGVKD. V shed 0 bases and J 3 bases; nucleotides not matched to a gene: 17. This CDR3 has 19 residues. In DNA form, the CDR3 reads TGTGCCATCAGTGAGTCGTTGGCGGGAGTCAATCCTGGGGGCTACGAGCAGTACTTC. It yields the protein CAISESLAGVNPGGYEQYF.

The sample holds many counts of this clonotype. The genes are TRBV29-1 and TRBJ2-7; the D call may be TRBD1 or TRBD2 (7 bases each). Trimming pared 7 bases from V and 5 bases from J, leaving 12 bases between. The CDR3 has 11 amino acids. The germline gives CDR1 SQVTM, CDR2 ANQGSEA. For the CDR3, the DNA is TGCAGCGCAGGGGGGGTTCACGAGCAGTACTTC. This codes for CSAGGVHEQYF.

The sample holds a few counts of this clonotype. The chain carries TRBV12-3 or TRBV12-4 and TRBJ1-2; D is uncertain. V was pared by 5 bases and J by 8 bases, with 15 bases between. This CDR3 is 13 amino acids long. The CDR3 spells CASSPASGMGYTF. For the CDR3, the DNA is TGTGCCAGCAGTCCCGCCTCGGGGATGGGCTACACCTTC.

This clonotype was picked up a small number of times. The chain has TRBV7-9 and TRBJ2-3; D unclear. V was shortened by 5 bases and J by 3 bases, with 9 bases between the two germline ends. This CDR3 region has 13 residues. CDR1 and CDR2 (germline): SEHNR, FQNEAQ (reference sequence). CDR3 residues: CASSPGKTDTQYF. The DNA of the CDR3 is TGTGCCAGCAGCCCCGGTAAAACAGATACGCAGTATTTT.

This chain joins TRBV5-4 and TRBJ2-7; 9 nucleotides match TRBD1. The length of the CDR3 is 15 residues. The V gene end was trimmed by 4 bases and the J gene end by 2 bases; junction bases not matched to a gene: 7. CDR1 and CDR2 from the germline V gene are SGHNT and YYREEE (reference sequence). The CDR3 nucleotides are TGTGCCAGCAGCAAAACCGGGACAGGGACCTACGAGCAGTACTTC. This translates into CASSKTGTGTYEQYF.

This clonotype was observed many times. The V gene is TRBV5-1, the J gene TRBJ1-2, with TRBD1 as a possible D gene (6 bases). This CDR3 spans 12 amino acids. V gave up 6 bases and J gave up 5 bases, with 11 bases separating them. Germline CDR1 SGHRS, CDR2 YFSETQ. CDR3 in amino acids: CASTNQGYGYTF. In DNA form, the CDR3 reads TGCGCCAGCACGAATCAGGGGTATGGCTACACCTTC.

This clonotype has at least ten counts. V and J are TRBV7-2 and TRBJ2-1; no definite D call. Trimming cost V 5 bases and J 4 bases, with 3 bases left between them. CDR3 length equals 11 residues. In germline, CDR1 is SGHTA, CDR2 FQGNSA. The CDR3 sequence is CASSNYNEQFF. CDR3 DNA sequence: TGTGCCAGCAGCAATTACAATGAGCAGTTCTTC.

In this sample, this clonotype turned up a few times. This chain joins TRBV3-1 and TRBJ1-2, with a weak D call TRBD1 (5 bases). The V end lost 4 bases, the J end lost 5 bases, and 17 bases lay between the germline ends. Germline lookup yields CDR1 LGHDT and CDR2 YNNKEL (reference sequence). The CDR3 spans 15 residues. The CDR3 nucleotides read TGTGCCAGCAGCCTCCGGGGCCTCTCCGATTATGGCTACACCTTC. This gives the protein CASSLRGLSDYGYTF.

This clonotype was seen only a few times. This chain links TRBV7-2 with TRBJ1-1, with TRBD1 matching over 8 bases. CDR1 and CDR2 (germline): SGHTA, FQGNSA. V lost 1 base and J lost 11; bases outside the gene matches: 3. CDR3 length equals 12 residues. DNA of the CDR3: TGTGCCAGCAGCTTAGAGACAGGGGAGGCTTTCTTT. This encodes CASSLETGEAFF.

This clonotype was detected ten times or more. The chain combines TRBV11-2 with TRBJ2-3; TRBD1 matches at 7 bases. Germline V gene data show CDR1 as SGHAT and CDR2 as FQNNGV. The CDR3 runs to 16 residues. V gave up 5 bases and J gave up 1 base; unmatched junction bases: 9. CDR3 region: CASSPRQGMGTDTQYF. Written as DNA, the CDR3 is TGTGCCAGCAGCCCTCGACAGGGAATGGGCACAGATACGCAGTATTTT.

This clonotype was found many times. The chain carries TRBV7-7 and TRBJ2-2, with TRBD1 matching 7 bases. Unmatched junction bases numbered 10, after V lost 4 bases and J lost 5 bases. Germline loops: CDR1 SSHAT, CDR2 FNYEAQ (reference sequence). This CDR3 contains 16 residues. This chain's CDR3 is CASSSALTGKTGELFF. The CDR3 nucleotides are TGTGCCAGCAGCTCCGCCCTGACAGGGAAGACCGGGGAGCTGTTTTTT.